This T cell receptor beta chain was recorded in a study of T cells in Graves' hyperthyroidism and ophthalmopathy. Amplified regions were TCR beta CDR3 sequences from RNA transcripts. Using the HTBI primer set, a first-round RT-PCR was run on the TCR CDR3. One entry per CDR3 protein, called by TCRdb with MiXCR from the multiplex PCR reads. The data show 700,000 to 950,000 distinct CDR3 sequences, with around 40% seen just once and roughly 31% held by the top ten. Graves' hyperthyroidism showing no ophthalmopathy progression within 18 months was considered stable. With 6 bases clipped from V and 5 bases from J, the junction kept 9 bases outside the gene matches. This CDR3 spans 13 amino acids. Germline values: CDR1 SQVTM, CDR2 ANQGSEA.

The clonotype comes from a woman in her thirties or forties with Graves' hyperthyroidism. Sequencing was carried out using blood. The chain is built from TRBV29-1 and TRBJ1-1; 7 bases fit TRBD1. The CDR3 loop reads CSVSREGATEAFF. The CDR3 region has the DNA TGCAGCGTGTCCCGTGAGGGGGCAACTGAAGCTTTCTTT.